Sequencing of this TCR beta chain was carried out in a study of CD8+ T cells in alopecia areata. Study summary: C3H/HeJ donors with spontaneous alopecia, roughly 6-12 months old, supplied skin grafts to roughly 6-10-week-old female C3H/HeJ mice. Study results and caveats: Greater clonality was observed in lesional scalp samples, especially alopecia totalis/universalis, versus normal scalp. Sequences from scalp samples also cover resident alphabeta T cells of normal skin. In patients, TCRs were shared less clearly than in mice, and HLA may possibly be involved.

The CDR3 consists of 15 residues. Germline assignment: CDR1 NSHNY and CDR2 SYGAGN. Trimming removed 5 bases from V and 2 bases from J; junction bases left unmatched: 3. As regards this clone: Its antigen is as yet unknown. The gene symbols are mouse symbols. The read terminates 4 residues ahead of where the CDR3 ends, so the germline J gene completes it.

cDNA prepared by RNA extraction and subsequent reverse transcription served as the template for sequencing. Clones were read by immunoSEQ multiplex PCR, and TCRdb kept only the in-frame ones, dropping some. The sample yields about 270,000 clones, without any singletons. Using CD4, CD8alpha, NKG2D, NKG2ACE and other markers, pooled cutaneous lymph node cells were sorted. The chain uses TRBV13-1 and TRBJ2-2, with 10 bases fitting TRBD2. This receptor was identified in a C3H/HeJ mouse with alopecia areata. For the strain, the MHC haplotype given is H2-k. Sequencing input: CD4+ T cells sorted from a lymph node. CDR3 loop: CASSWGGANTGQLYF. Incomplete CDR3 DNA: TGTGCCAGCAGCTGGGGGGGCGCGAACACCGGG.